A single sample gave rise to the 21 T cell receptor beta chains below, sequenced in a study of blood T cell repertoires in COVID-19. The protocol was immunoSEQ multiplex PCR, while the TCRdb copy is restricted to in-frame clones and leaves out a portion. This table holds hundreds of thousands of clones, around 88% found once. Sequences were obtained from peripheral blood. These receptors came from an older man with acute or convalescent COVID-19.

The genes are TRBV28 and TRBJ1-2; 10 bases are shared with TRBD1. V was pared by 6 bases and J by 6 bases, with 7 bases of the junction left unmatched. This CDR3 contains 14 residues. The germline V gene has CDR1 MDHEN and CDR2 SYDVKM. The DNA for the CDR3 is TGTGCCAGCAGCCCTGGACAGGGGGTCCATGGCTACACCTTC. Translated: CASSPGQGVHGYTF.

The chain links TRBV11-2 to TRBJ2-2; 9 bases map to TRBD1. There are 14 residues in the CDR3. CDR1 SGHAT and CDR2 FQNNGV come from the germline V gene. V dropped 5 bases and J dropped 5; count of bases not matched to a gene: 3. The CDR3: CASSGQGLTGELFF. In DNA, the CDR3 is TGTGCCAGCAGCGGACAGGGGCTTACCGGGGAGCTGTTTTTT.

The genes are TRBV12-1 and TRBJ2-1; TRBD2 reflects the table's D call only, with no check against the DNA. TRBV12-1 is annotated as a pseudogene. The CDR3 totals 13 residues. CDR3 bases: TGTGCCAGCCTAGGCGGGAGCAGGAATGAGCAGTTCTTC. The encoded protein is CASLGGSRNEQFF.

This chain connects TRBV9 to TRBJ1-1; 7 nucleotides line up with TRBD1. J gave up 6 bases and V 0 bases, and 5 bases lay outside the gene matches. This CDR3 has 14 amino acids. CDR1 SGDLS and CDR2 YYNGEE come from the germline V gene. CDR3 bases: TGTGCCAGCAGCGTAGAATTGGACAGGCCTGAAGCTTTCTTT. It translates to CASSVELDRPEAFF.

This chain connects TRBV10-3 to TRBJ2-3; 7 bases align to TRBD2. Germline V gene sequence: CDR1 ENHRY, CDR2 SYGVKD. Trimming at V came to 10 bases and at J to 1 base, leaving 17 bases not matched to a gene. There are 17 residues in the CDR3. In DNA, the CDR3 is TGTGCCACCAGGGTGGGCGGGAGAAGTGATGGCACAGATACGCAGTATTTT. Its protein product is CATRVGGRSDGTDTQYF.

This chain uses TRBV19 with TRBJ2-7, with 7 bases fitting TRBD1. Trimming cost V 7 bases and J 2 bases; bases outside gene matches: 11. CDR3 length: 15 amino acids. The germline CDR1 and CDR2 sequences are LNHDA and SQIVND (reference sequence). As DNA, the CDR3 is TGTGCCAGTACAAACCGGGACAGACCTCCCTACGAGCAGTACTTC. Its translation: CASTNRDRPPYEQYF.

The genes are TRBV11-3 and TRBJ1-1, with D hard to call. Germline assignment: CDR1 SGHNT and CDR2 YENEEA. The ends were cut back, 0 bases at V and 4 bases at J, with 6 bases in the middle. The CDR3 sequence is 13 residues long. The chain's CDR3 is CASSLEGATEAFF. CDR3 coding DNA: TGTGCCAGCAGCTTAGAGGGAGCCACTGAAGCTTTCTTT.

The genes are TRBV28 and TRBJ1-2; 9 nucleotides align to TRBD1. Losses at the gene ends were 8 bases for V and 8 bases for J; bases not matched to a gene: 12. Germline V gives CDR1 MDHEN, CDR2 SYDVKM. The CDR3 has 14 residues. The CDR3 DNA follows: TGTGCCAGCCGCACGGGACAGGGTAACGTAGGCTACACCTTC. Translation: CASRTGQGNVGYTF.

The chain employs TRBV27 and TRBJ1-2, with 8 bases that match TRBD1. The CDR3 runs to 16 residues. J gave up 3 bases and V 3 bases, and 9 bases lay outside the gene matches. Germline V gene sequence: CDR1 MNHEY, CDR2 SMNVEV (reference sequence). The CDR3 loop reads CASSLSQGAWYYGYTF. The DNA for the CDR3 is TGTGCCAGCAGTTTGTCCCAGGGGGCGTGGTACTATGGCTACACCTTC.

This clone was picked up one time. The rearrangement uses TRBV3-1 (or the pseudogene TRBV3-2) and TRBJ1-1, with 8 positions matching TRBD1. The CDR3 loop spans 17 amino acids. V shed 4 bases, J shed 0 bases, and the junction held 10 bases outside the gene matches. Germline CDR1 is LGHDT and CDR2 is YNNKEL (reference sequence). CDR3 in amino acids: CASSRVVGGQVNTEAFF. The CDR3 DNA follows: TGTGCCAGCAGCCGGGTAGTTGGGGGACAGGTGAACACTGAAGCTTTCTTT.

The chain is built from TRBV3-1 (or the pseudogene TRBV3-2) and TRBJ1-2; D is uncertain. The CDR3 spans 16 residues. Germline V CDR1 and CDR2: LGHDT, YNNKEL (reference sequence). V was shortened by 0 bases and J by 0 bases, with 11 bases between the two germline ends. In nucleotides, the CDR3 is TGTGCCAGCAGCCAAGAACCTCGGGTGTCTAACTATGGCTACACCTTC. Translating gives CASSQEPRVSNYGYTF.

The chain employs TRBV5-1 and TRBJ1-5; D is ambiguous. V lost 0 bases, J lost 0 bases, and 7 bases lay in between. This CDR3 is 15 amino acids long. Germline CDR1 reads SGHRS; CDR2 reads YFSETQ. The CDR3 DNA reads as TGCGCCAGCAGCTTGGCCGGGGTTAGCAATCAGCCCCAGCATTTT. Amino acid sequence: CASSLAGVSNQPQHF.

V and J are TRBV18 and TRBJ2-3; D possibly corresponds to TRBD1 (6 bases). Germline CDR1 KGHSH, CDR2 LQKENI. This CDR3 is 15 amino acids long. V was trimmed by 1 base and J by 3 bases, leaving 11 bases between them. The CDR3 DNA sequence: TGTGCCAGCTCACCACAGACAGGTGGTACAGATACGCAGTATTTT. It encodes CASSPQTGGTDTQYF.

V gene TRBV12-3 or TRBV12-4 combines with J gene TRBJ1-1, with D hard to call. The length of the CDR3 is 13 residues. V lost 5 bases, J lost 2 bases, and 9 bases lay in between. The CDR3 spells CASSAGLNTEAFF. In DNA form, the CDR3 reads TGTGCCAGCAGTGCAGGACTCAACACTGAAGCTTTCTTT.

The chain couples TRBV5-1 to TRBJ2-5; 7 nucleotides line up with TRBD2. V lost 2 bases to trimming and J lost 5 bases; unmatched junction nucleotides: 9. CDR1 and CDR2 from the germline V gene are SGHRS and YFSETQ. The CDR3 length is 15 residues. CDR3 amino acids: CASSFAGVVSETQYF. CDR3 coding DNA: TGCGCCAGCAGCTTTGCGGGAGTGGTGTCGGAGACCCAGTACTTC.

The genes are TRBV28 and TRBJ2-1, with TRBD2 as a possible D gene (7 bases). CDR1 and CDR2 (germline): MDHEN, SYDVKM. This CDR3 comprises 18 residues. V shed 2 bases and J shed 8 bases, with 25 bases lying between them. The CDR3 DNA is TGTGCCAGCAGTTTAGGGGGGGCAGGAGGTCCATCGATATATGAGCAGTTCTTC. It specifies CASSLGGAGGPSIYEQFF.

The genes are TRBV6-6 and TRBJ2-3; D is ambiguous. Between the trimmed V and J ends, which lost 0 bases and 0 bases, there was a span of 4 bases. Germline V CDR1 and CDR2: MNHNY, SVGAGI (reference sequence). CDR3 length: 14 residues. In nucleotides, the CDR3 is TGTGCCAGCAGTTACTCAACAAGCACAGATACGCAGTATTTT. It is translated as CASSYSTSTDTQYF.

This chain links TRBV10-3 with TRBJ2-4; TRBD1 matches at 10 bases. Per the germline V gene, CDR1 is ENHRY and CDR2 is SYGVKD. The CDR3 contains 15 residues. Losses at the gene ends were 3 bases for V and 9 bases for J; bases not matched to a gene: 8. The CDR3 nucleotides are TGTGCCATCAGTGAAGGTAGACAGGGGGCGGGCATTCAGTACTTC. Its translation is CAISEGRQGAGIQYF.

The chain is built from TRBV27 and TRBJ1-4; D might be TRBD1 (5 bases). From germline, CDR1 is MNHEY and CDR2 SMNVEV (reference sequence). The length of the CDR3 is 14 residues. Trimming cost V 0 bases and J 8 bases, with 10 bases left between them. The CDR3 DNA reads as TGTGCCAGCAGTTTATCTTGGCAGGGCGAAAAACTGTTTTTT. Translating it yields CASSLSWQGEKLFF.

This clone was picked up one time. This chain connects TRBV5-1 to TRBJ2-1; the match to TRBD2 covers 7 bases. The CDR3 runs to 17 residues. V gave up 0 bases and J gave up 2 bases; unmatched junction bases: 8. Germline V gene sequence: CDR1 SGHRS, CDR2 YFSETQ. The CDR3, as DNA: TGCGCCAGCAGCTTGGTGGCTAGCGGAGGGACCTACAATGAGCAGTTCTTC. Encoded protein: CASSLVASGGTYNEQFF.

V and J are TRBV9 and TRBJ1-6; perhaps TRBD1 as D (6 bases). V was clipped by 0 bases and J by 7 bases, with 11 bases between them. Germline values: CDR1 SGDLS, CDR2 YYNGEE. CDR3 length: 15 amino acids. In nucleotides, the CDR3 is TGTGCCAGCAGCGTAGAGGGGACACTCAATTCACCCCTCCACTTT. The encoded protein is CASSVEGTLNSPLHF.